Listed below are T cell receptor beta chains from one sample, sequenced in a study of blood T cell repertoires in COVID-19. The protocol was immunoSEQ multiplex PCR, while the TCRdb copy is restricted to in-frame clones and leaves out a portion. Among a few hundred thousand clones listed, about nine tenths were seen once. Sequencing was carried out using peripheral blood. The receptors originated from an older woman with COVID-19, enrolled during active disease. CDR3s include the opening cysteine and the closing phenylalanine or tryptophan. A D gene is named only where the DNA matches it firmly. Size tells how often a clone was seen (once, few, many) or the class of an expanded clone, and some rows leave it out.

CDR3 DNA | CDR3 protein | D gene | J gene | V gene | clone size
TGTGCCAGCAGCCAAGTAACAGGGGGCACTGAAGCTTTCTTT | CASSQVTGGTEAFF | TRBD1 | TRBJ1-1 | TRBV14 | -
TGTGCCAGCAGCGCGACAGGGCAAGAGACCCAGTACTTC | CASSATGQETQYF | TRBD1 | TRBJ2-5 | TRBV6-5 | -
TGCGCCAGCAGCAACGGACTAGCGGGGGTAAATGAGCAGTTCTTC | CASSNGLAGVNEQFF | TRBD2 | TRBJ2-1 | TRBV5-1 | -
TGTGCCATCAGTGAGGGGCAGGTGACGAATCAGCCCCAGCATTTT | CAISEGQVTNQPQHF | - | TRBJ1-5 | TRBV10-3 | once
TGCGCCAGCAGCTTGTTAGAGAACACTGAAGCTTTCTTT | CASSLLENTEAFF | - | TRBJ1-1 | TRBV5-1 | -
TGTGCCAGCGCAGCTAGCGGGGGGTTCTCCTACGAGCAGTACTTC | CASAASGGFSYEQYF | TRBD2 | TRBJ2-7 | TRBV18 | -
TGTGCCAGCAGTATTTCAGGGGGCCCCTACGAGCAGTACTTC | CASSISGGPYEQYF | TRBD1 | TRBJ2-7 | TRBV6-5 | -
TGTGCCAGCAGCCGGACTAGCACAGATACGCAGTATTTT | CASSRTSTDTQYF | - | TRBJ2-3 | TRBV3-1/TRBV3-2 | -
TGTGCCAGCAGCTCGGGAGGGGGATACTCCTACGAGCAGTACTTC | CASSSGGGYSYEQYF | TRBD2 | TRBJ2-7 | TRBV7-6 | -
TGTGCCAGCAGCGCTAGTCCGATTCAGCCCCAGCATTTT | CASSASPIQPQHF | - | TRBJ1-5 | TRBV9 | -
TGTGCCAGCAGTCGGACAGGGGGCGTCACTGAAGCTTTCTTT | CASSRTGGVTEAFF | TRBD1 | TRBJ1-1 | TRBV27 | -
TGTGCCAGCAGCCCCAGGGGGCAGGGCGGGGAGCTGTTTTTT | CASSPRGQGGELFF | TRBD1 | TRBJ2-2 | TRBV6-6 | -
TGTGCCAGCAGCTTGCGGGGATCCTATGGCTACACCTTC | CASSLRGSYGYTF | - | TRBJ1-2 | TRBV5-4 | -
TGTGCCAGCAGCGTAGTCGGTTCAACAGGGTTTAACACTGAAGCTTTCTTT | CASSVVGSTGFNTEAFF | - | TRBJ1-1 | TRBV9 | -
TGCAGCGTTGTCGGGACTAGCGCATACGAGCAGTACTTC | CSVVGTSAYEQYF | TRBD2 | TRBJ2-7 | TRBV29-1 | -
TGTGCCAGCAGCCAAGACTTAGTCCCTGGAAACACCATATATTTT | CASSQDLVPGNTIYF | - | TRBJ1-3 | TRBV3-1/TRBV3-2 | -
TGTGCCAGCAGTTACCTGGTGACAGGAGTCCACGAGCAGTACTTC | CASSYLVTGVHEQYF | - | TRBJ2-7 | TRBV6-5 | -
TGTGCTAGTGGTTTTGAGCTTTGGGGGGGGACCGGCTATGGCTACACCTTC | CASGFELWGGTGYGYTF | - | TRBJ1-2 | TRBV12-5 | once
TGTGCCACCGGGTATGCGGCTGCCTATGGCTACACCTTC | CATGYAAAYGYTF | - | TRBJ1-2 | TRBV27 | many
TGTGCCAGCAGCTTGGAGGCAGGGCTGAACACTGAAGCTTTCTTT | CASSLEAGLNTEAFF | - | TRBJ1-1 | TRBV5-5 | -
TGTGCCAGTAAAGGGCGGGGAATAAGGAATGAGCAGTTCTTC | CASKGRGIRNEQFF | - | TRBJ2-1 | TRBV19 | -
TGTGCCAGTTCCGGGACAGGGGTTCCTTATCAGCGGCCCCAGCATTTT | CASSGTGVPYQRPQHF | TRBD1 | TRBJ1-5 | TRBV19 | -
TGTGCCTGGTCAATTGCTCCAGGTTGGGTAAATGAAAAACTGTTTTTT | CAWSIAPGWVNEKLFF | - | TRBJ1-4 | TRBV30 | -
TGTGCCAGCAGCCGCGACAGGATTGAGCAGTTCTTC | CASSRDRIEQFF | - | TRBJ2-1 | TRBV2 | -
TGTGCCGGGCGACAGGGGATAGGATATGGCTACACCTTC | CAGRQGIGYGYTF | TRBD1 | TRBJ1-2 | TRBV28 | once
TGTGCCAGCACTCCTTGGGCCGTTAAAGAGACCCAGTACTTC | CASTPWAVKETQYF | - | TRBJ2-5 | TRBV25-1 | -
TGTGCCAGCAGCAAAGGCTCAGGGGGCAGAGTAAATCAGCCCCAGCATTTT | CASSKGSGGRVNQPQHF | - | TRBJ1-5 | TRBV21-1 | once